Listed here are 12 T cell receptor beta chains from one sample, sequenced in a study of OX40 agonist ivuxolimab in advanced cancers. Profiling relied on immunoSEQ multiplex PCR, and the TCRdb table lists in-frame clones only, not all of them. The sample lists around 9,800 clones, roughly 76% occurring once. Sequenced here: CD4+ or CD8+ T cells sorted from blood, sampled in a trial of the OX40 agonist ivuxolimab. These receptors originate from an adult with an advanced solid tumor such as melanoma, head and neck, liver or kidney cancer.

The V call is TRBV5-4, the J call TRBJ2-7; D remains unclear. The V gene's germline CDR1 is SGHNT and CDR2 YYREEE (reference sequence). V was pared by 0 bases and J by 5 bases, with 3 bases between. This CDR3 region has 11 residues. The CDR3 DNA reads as TGTGCCAGCAGCTTGGGACACGAGCAGTACTTC. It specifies CASSLGHEQYF.

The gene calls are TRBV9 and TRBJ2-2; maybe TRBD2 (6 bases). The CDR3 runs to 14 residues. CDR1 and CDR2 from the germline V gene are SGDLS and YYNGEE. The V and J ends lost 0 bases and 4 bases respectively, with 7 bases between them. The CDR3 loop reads CASSVDGGTGELFF. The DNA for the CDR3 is TGTGCCAGCAGCGTAGACGGGGGCACCGGGGAGCTGTTTTTT.

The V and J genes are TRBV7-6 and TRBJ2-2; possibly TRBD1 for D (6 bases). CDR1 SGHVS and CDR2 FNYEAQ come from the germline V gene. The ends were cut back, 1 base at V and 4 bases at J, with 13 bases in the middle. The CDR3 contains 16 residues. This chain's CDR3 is CASSLGTGTFTGELFF. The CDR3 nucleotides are TGTGCCAGCAGCTTAGGAACAGGGACGTTCACCGGGGAGCTGTTTTTT.

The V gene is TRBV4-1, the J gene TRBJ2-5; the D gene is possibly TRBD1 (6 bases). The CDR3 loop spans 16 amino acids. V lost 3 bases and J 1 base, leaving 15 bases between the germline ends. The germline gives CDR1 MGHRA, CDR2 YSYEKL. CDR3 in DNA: TGCGCCAGCAGCCAGGCCTACAGGGAACTCCAAGAGACCCAGTACTTC. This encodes CASSQAYRELQETQYF.

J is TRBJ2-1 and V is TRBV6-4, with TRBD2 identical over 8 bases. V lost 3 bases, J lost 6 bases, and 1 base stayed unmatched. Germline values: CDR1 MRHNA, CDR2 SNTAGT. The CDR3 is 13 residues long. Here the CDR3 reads CASSEREANEQFF. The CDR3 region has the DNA TGTGCCAGCAGTGAGCGGGAGGCCAATGAGCAGTTCTTC.

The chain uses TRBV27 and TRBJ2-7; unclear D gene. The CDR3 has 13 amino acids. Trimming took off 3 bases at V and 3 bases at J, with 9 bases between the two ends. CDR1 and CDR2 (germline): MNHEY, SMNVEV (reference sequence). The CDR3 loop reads CASSFASLYEQYF. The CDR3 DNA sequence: TGTGCCAGCAGTTTCGCCAGCCTCTACGAGCAGTACTTC.

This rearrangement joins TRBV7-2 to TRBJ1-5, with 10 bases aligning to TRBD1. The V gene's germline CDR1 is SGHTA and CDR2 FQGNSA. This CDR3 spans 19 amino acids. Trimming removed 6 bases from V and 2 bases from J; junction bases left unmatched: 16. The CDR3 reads CASRAFGDRGTYGNQPQHF. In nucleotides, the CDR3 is TGTGCCAGCAGAGCCTTCGGGGACAGGGGAACGTATGGCAATCAGCCCCAGCATTTT.

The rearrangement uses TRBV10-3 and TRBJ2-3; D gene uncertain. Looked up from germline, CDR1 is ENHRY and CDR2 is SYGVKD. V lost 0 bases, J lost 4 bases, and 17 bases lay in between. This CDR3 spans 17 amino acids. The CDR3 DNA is TGTGCCATCAGTGAGTCCCCTTCGGGCAGGCAGCCAGATACGCAGTATTTT. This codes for CAISESPSGRQPDTQYF.

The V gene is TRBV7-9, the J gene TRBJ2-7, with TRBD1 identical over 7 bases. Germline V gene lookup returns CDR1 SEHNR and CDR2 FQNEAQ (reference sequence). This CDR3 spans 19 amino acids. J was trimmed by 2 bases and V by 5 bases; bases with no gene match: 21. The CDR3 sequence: CASSHIRTGPGIKPYEQYF. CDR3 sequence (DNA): TGTGCCAGCAGCCACATCCGGACAGGTCCTGGTATAAAGCCCTACGAGCAGTACTTC.

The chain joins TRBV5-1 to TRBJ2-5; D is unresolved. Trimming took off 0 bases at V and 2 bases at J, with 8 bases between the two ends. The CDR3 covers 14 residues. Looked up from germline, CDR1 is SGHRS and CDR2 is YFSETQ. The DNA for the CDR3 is TGCGCCAGCAGCTTGGTTGGCACACAAGAGACCCAGTACTTC. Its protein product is CASSLVGTQETQYF.

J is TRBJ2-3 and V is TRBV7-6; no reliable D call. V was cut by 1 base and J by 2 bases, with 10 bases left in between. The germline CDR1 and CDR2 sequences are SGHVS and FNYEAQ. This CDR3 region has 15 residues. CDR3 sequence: CASSLVLPNTDTQYF. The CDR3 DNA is TGTGCCAGCAGCTTAGTCCTCCCGAACACAGATACGCAGTATTTT.

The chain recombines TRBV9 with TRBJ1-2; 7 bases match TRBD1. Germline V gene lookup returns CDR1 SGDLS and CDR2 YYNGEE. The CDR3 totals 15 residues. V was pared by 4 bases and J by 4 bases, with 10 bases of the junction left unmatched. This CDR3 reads CASSLKGGASYGYTF. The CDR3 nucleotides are TGTGCCAGCAGCCTAAAAGGGGGCGCGAGCTATGGCTACACCTTC.